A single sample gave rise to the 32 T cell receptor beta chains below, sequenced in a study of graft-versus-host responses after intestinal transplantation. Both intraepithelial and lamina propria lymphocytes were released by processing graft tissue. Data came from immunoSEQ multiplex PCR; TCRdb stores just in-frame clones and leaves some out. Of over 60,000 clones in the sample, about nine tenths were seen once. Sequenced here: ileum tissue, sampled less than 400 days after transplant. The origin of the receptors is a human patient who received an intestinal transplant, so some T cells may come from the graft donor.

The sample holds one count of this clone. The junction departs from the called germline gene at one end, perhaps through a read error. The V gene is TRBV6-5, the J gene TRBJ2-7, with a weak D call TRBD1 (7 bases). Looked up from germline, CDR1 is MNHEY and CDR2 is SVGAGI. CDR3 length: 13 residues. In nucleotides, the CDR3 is TGTGCCGGCAGCCCTACAGGGGACTGGGAGCAGTACTTC. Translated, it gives CAGSPTGDWEQYF.

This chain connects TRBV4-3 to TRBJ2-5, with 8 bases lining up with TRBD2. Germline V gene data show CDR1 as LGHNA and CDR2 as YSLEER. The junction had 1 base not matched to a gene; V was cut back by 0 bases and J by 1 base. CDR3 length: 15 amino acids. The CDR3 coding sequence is TGCGCCAGCAGCCAAGATCGGGGGGGCCAAGAGACCCAGTACTTC. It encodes CASSQDRGGQETQYF.

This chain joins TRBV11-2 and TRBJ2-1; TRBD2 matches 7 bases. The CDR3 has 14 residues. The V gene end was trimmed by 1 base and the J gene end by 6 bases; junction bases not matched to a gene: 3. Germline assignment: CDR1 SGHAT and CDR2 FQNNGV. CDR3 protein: CASSLAGLVNEQFF. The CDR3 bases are TGTGCCAGCAGCTTAGCAGGACTAGTCAATGAGCAGTTCTTC. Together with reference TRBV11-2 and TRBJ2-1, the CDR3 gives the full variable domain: EAGVAQSPRYKIIEKRQSVAFWCNPISGHATLYWYQQILGQGPKLLIQFQNNGVVDDSQLPKDRFSAERLKGVDSTLKIQPAKLEDSAVYLCASSLAGLVNEQFFGPGTRLTVL.

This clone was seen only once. Here the CDR3 DNA reads TGTGCCAGCAGTGAAAGCCCCTGGAACACTGAAGCTTTCTTT. It translates to CASSESPWNTEAFF. The chain uses TRBV6-1 and TRBJ1-1; D is undetermined. Trimming stripped 2 bases from V and 1 base from J, with 8 bases between. The germline V gene has CDR1 MNHNS and CDR2 SASEGT. There are 14 residues in the CDR3.

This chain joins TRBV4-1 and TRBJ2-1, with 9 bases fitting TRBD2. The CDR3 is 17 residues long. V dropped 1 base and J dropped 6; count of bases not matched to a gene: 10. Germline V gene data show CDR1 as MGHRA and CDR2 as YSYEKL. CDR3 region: CASSQATGTSWSNEQFF. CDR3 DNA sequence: TGCGCCAGCAGCCAAGCAACCGGGACTAGCTGGTCCAATGAGCAGTTCTTC.

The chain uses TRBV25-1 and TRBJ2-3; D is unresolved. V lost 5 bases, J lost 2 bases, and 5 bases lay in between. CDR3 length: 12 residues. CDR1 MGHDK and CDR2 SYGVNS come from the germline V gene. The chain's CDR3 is CASSKTTDTQYF. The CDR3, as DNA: TGTGCCAGCAGTAAAACCACAGATACGCAGTATTTT.

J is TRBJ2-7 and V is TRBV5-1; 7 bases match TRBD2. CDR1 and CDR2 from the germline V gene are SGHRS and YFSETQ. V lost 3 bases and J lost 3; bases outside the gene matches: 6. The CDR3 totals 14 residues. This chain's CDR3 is CASSYDSGIYEQYF. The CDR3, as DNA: TGCGCCAGCAGCTACGACAGCGGGATCTACGAGCAGTACTTC.

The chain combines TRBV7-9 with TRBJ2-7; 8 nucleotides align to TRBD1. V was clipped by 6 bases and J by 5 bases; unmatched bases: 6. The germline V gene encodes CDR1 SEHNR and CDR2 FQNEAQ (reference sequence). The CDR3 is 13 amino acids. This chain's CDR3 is CASSQGAMDEQYF. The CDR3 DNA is TGTGCCAGCAGTCAGGGGGCTATGGACGAGCAGTACTTC.

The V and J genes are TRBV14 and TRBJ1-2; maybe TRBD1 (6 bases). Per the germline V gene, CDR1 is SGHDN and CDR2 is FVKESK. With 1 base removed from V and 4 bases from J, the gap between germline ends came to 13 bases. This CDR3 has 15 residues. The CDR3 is CASSQVRTAPYGYTF. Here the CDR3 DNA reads TGTGCCAGCAGCCAAGTAAGGACAGCTCCCTATGGCTACACCTTC.

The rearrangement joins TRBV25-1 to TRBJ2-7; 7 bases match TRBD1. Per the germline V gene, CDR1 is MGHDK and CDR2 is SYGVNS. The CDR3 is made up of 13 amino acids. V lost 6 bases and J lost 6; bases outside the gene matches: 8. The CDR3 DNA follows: TGTGCCAGCAGGGTCGGACAGGTGGGCGAGCAGTACTTC. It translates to CASRVGQVGEQYF.

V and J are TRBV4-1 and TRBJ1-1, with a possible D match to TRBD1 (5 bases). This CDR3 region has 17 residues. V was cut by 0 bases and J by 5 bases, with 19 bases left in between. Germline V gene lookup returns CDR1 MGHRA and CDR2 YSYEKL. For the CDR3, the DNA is TGCGCCAGCAGCCAAGATTTGGGCCGGGGCGCAAGGACTGAAGCTTTCTTT. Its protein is CASSQDLGRGARTEAFF.

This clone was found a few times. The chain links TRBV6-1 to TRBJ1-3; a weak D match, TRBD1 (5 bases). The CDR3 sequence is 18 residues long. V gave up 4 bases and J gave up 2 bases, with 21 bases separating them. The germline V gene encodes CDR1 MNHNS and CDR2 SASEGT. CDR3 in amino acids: CASSGSIPRDVAGNTIYF. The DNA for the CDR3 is TGTGCCAGCAGTGGTAGTATTCCCCGGGACGTAGCTGGAAACACCATATATTTT.

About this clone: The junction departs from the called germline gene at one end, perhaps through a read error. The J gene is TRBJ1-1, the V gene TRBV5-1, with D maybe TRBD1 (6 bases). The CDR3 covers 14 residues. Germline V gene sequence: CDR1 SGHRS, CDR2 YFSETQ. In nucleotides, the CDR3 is TGTGCCAGCAGCTTGGGGGCAATGAACACTGAAGCTTTCTTT. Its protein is CASSLGAMNTEAFF.

CDR3 loop: CASSRTVQETQYF. CDR3 bases: TGTGCCAGCAGTCGGACAGTCCAAGAGACCCAGTACTTC. The V and J genes are TRBV6-1 and TRBJ2-5; possibly TRBD1 for D (6 bases). Germline CDR1 is MNHNS and CDR2 is SASEGT. Trimming stripped 5 bases from V and 1 base from J, with 8 bases between. CDR3 length: 13 amino acids.

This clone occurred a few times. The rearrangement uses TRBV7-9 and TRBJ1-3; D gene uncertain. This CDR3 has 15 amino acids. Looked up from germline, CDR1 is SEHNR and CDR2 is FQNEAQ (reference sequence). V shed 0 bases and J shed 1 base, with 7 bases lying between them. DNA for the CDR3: TGTGCCAGCAGCTTAGCCTTAGGGTCTGGAAACACCATATATTTT. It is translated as CASSLALGSGNTIYF.

The CDR3 DNA reads as TGTGCCAGCAGTGATTGGCAGAGCTCCTACAATGAGCAGTTCTTC. Protein product: CASSDWQSSYNEQFF. The chain has TRBV25-1 and TRBJ2-1; no reliable D call. The CDR3 runs to 15 residues. V lost 3 bases, J lost 0 bases, and 9 bases lay in between. Germline CDR1 and CDR2: MGHDK and SYGVNS.

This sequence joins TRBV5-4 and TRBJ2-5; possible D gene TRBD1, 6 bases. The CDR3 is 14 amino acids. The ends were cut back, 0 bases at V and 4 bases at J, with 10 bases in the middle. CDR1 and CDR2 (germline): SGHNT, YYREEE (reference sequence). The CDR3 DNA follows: TGTGCCAGCAGCTTGGTGGGGGCGGGAGAGACCCAGTACTTC. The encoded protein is CASSLVGAGETQYF.

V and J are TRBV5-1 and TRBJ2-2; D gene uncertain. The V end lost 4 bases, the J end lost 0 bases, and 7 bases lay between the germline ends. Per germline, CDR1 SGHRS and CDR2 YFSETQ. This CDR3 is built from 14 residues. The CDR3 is CASSLTTNTGELFF. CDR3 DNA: TGCGCCAGCAGCCTTACAACGAACACCGGGGAGCTGTTTTTT.

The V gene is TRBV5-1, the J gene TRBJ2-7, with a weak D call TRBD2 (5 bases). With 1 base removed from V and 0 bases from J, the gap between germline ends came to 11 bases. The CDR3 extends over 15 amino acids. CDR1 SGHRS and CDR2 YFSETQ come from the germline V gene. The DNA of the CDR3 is TGCGCCAGCAGCTTGAGGACTCGCAGCTCCTACGAGCAGTACTTC. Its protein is CASSLRTRSSYEQYF.

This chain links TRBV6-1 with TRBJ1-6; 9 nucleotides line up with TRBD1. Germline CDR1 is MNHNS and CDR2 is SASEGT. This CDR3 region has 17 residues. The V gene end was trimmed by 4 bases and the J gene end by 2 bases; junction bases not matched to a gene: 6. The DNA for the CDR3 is TGTGCCAGCAGTGTGCCGACAGGGGGACCCTATAATTCACCCCTCCACTTT. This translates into CASSVPTGGPYNSPLHF.

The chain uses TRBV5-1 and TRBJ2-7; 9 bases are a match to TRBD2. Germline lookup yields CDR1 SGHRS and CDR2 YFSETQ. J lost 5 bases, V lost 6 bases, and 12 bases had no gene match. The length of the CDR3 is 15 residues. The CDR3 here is CASTRRASGIHEQYF. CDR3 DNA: TGCGCCAGCACTCGGCGGGCTAGCGGGATTCACGAGCAGTACTTC.

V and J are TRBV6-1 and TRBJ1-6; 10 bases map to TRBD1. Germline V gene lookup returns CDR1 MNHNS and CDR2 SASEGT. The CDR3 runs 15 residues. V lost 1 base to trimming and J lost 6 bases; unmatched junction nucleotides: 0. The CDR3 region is CASSEGTGGNSPLHF. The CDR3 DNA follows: TGTGCCAGCAGTGAAGGGACAGGGGGTAATTCACCCCTCCACTTT.

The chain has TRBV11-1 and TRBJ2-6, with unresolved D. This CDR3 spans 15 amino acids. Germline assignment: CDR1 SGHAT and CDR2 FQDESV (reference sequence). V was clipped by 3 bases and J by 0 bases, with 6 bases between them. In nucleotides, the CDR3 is TGTGCCAGCAGCTTCGGTCACTCTGGGGCCAACGTCCTGACTTTC. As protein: CASSFGHSGANVLTF.

CDR3 DNA sequence: TGTGCCAGCGGTAGCGGGAGCTACGAGCAGTACTTC. Encoded protein: CASGSGSYEQYF. The chain carries TRBV28 and TRBJ2-7; 9 positions match TRBD2. The CDR3 extends over 12 amino acids. The germline gives CDR1 MDHEN, CDR2 SYDVKM. V shed 8 bases, J shed 3 bases, and the junction held 2 bases outside the gene matches. Drawing the rest from reference TRBV28 and TRBJ2-7, the complete variable domain is DVKVTQSSRYLVKRTGEKVFLECVQDMDHENMFWYRQDPGLGLRLIYFSYDVKMKEKGDIPEGYSVSREKKERFSLILESASTNQTSMYLCASGSGSYEQYFGPGTRLTVT.

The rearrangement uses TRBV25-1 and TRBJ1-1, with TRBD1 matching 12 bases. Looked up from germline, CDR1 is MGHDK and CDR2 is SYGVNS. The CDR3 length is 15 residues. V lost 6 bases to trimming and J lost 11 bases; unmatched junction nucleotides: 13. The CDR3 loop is CASSQSAGQGARAFF. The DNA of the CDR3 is TGTGCCAGCAGCCAATCCGCGGGACAGGGGGCAAGGGCTTTCTTT.

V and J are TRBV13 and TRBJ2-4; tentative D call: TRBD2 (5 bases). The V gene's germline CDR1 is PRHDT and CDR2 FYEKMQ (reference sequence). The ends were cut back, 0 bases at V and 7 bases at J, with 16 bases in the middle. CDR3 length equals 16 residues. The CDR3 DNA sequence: TGTGCCAGCAGCTTAGGCTTCAGCGGAGGCGCGAACATTCAGTACTTC. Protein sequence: CASSLGFSGGANIQYF.

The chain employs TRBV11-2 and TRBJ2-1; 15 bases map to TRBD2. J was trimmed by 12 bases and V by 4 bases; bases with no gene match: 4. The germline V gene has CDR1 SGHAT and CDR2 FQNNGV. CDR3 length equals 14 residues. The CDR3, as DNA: TGTGCCAGCAGCTCCCCGGGACTAGCGGGGGGGCAGTTCTTC. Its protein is CASSSPGLAGGQFF. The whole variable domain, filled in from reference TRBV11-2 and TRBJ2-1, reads EAGVAQSPRYKIIEKRQSVAFWCNPISGHATLYWYQQILGQGPKLLIQFQNNGVVDDSQLPKDRFSAERLKGVDSTLKIQPAKLEDSAVYLCASSSPGLAGGQFFGPGTRLTVL.

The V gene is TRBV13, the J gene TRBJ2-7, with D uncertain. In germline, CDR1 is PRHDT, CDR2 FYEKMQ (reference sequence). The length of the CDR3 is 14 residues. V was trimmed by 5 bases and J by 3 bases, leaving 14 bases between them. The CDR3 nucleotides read TGTGCCAGCAGCGACACAGTTAACCTCTACGAGCAGTACTTC. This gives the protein CASSDTVNLYEQYF.

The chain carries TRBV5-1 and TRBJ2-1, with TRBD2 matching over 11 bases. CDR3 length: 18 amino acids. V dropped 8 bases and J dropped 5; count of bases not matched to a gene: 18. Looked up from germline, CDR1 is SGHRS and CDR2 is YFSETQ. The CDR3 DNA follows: TGCGCCAGTATGACTAGGCCTTCTAGCGGGGGGCCTGACAATGAGCAGTTCTTC. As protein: CASMTRPSSGGPDNEQFF.

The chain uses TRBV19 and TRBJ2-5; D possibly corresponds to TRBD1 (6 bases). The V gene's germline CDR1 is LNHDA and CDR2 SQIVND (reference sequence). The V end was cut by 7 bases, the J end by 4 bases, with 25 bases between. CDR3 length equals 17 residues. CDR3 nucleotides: TGTGCCAGTAACCCGGGTCTTGGGGGCTCCTTAGGAGAGACCCAGTACTTC. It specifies CASNPGLGGSLGETQYF. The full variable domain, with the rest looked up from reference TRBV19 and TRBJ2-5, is DGGITQSPKYLFRKEGQNVTLSCEQNLNHDAMYWYRQDPGQGLRLIYYSQIVNDFQKGDIAEGYSVSREKKESFPLTVTSAQKNPTAFYLCASNPGLGGSLGETQYFGPGTRLLVL.

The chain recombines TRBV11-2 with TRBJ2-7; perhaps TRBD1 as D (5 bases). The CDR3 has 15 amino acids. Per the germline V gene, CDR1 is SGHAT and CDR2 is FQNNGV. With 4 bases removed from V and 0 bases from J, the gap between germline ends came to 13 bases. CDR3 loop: CASSSQGGASYEQYF. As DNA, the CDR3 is TGTGCCAGCAGCTCCCAGGGTGGGGCCTCCTACGAGCAGTACTTC.

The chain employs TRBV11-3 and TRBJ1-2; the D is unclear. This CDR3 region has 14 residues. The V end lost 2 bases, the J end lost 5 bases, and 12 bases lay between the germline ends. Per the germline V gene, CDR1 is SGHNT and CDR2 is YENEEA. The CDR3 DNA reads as TGTGCCAGCAGCTTACAGAGACGGCTTTATGGCTACACCTTC. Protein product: CASSLQRRLYGYTF. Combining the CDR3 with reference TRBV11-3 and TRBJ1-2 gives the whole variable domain EAGVVQSPRYKIIEKKQPVAFWCNPISGHNTLYWYLQNLGQGPELLIRYENEEAVDDSQLPKDRFSAERLKGVDSTLKIQPAELGDSAVYLCASSLQRRLYGYTFGSGTRLTVV.